This T cell receptor (beta chain) is drawn from a study of PD-1 blockade in classical Hodgkin lymphoma. Study-wide results and limits: Baseline diversity resembling that of newly diagnosed patients was seen in complete responders.

Time point specified: cycle 4 day 1 (C4D1), after 5 to 7 weeks of nivolumab. Patients all relapsed after autologous stem cell transplantation, and there was variation in brentuximab vedotin exposure. Assay: immunoSEQ multiplex PCR; the TCRdb copy retains only in-frame clones and omits some. Among tens of thousands of clones listed, roughly 86% were seen once. Germline CDR1 and CDR2: ENHRY and SYGVKD. The length of the CDR3 is 16 residues. With 0 bases clipped from V and 6 bases from J, the junction kept 7 bases outside the gene matches. This clone was counted a single time. Its antigen is undetermined.

The clonotype comes from a human donor with classical Hodgkin lymphoma. This sample comprised peripheral blood mononuclear cells (PBMCs), obtained before the fourth cycle of nivolumab. The chain links TRBV10-3 to TRBJ2-1, with TRBD2 matching over 8 bases. CDR3 in amino acids: CAISESAGVGRNEQFF. The CDR3 region has the DNA TGTGCCATCAGTGAGTCAGCGGGAGTGGGGCGCAATGAGCAGTTCTTC.